These 16 T cell receptor beta chains came from one sample sequenced in a study of blood T cell repertoires in COVID-19. Profiled with immunoSEQ multiplex PCR; TCRdb holds only in-frame clones, not every one. Seen here are fewer than 150,000 clones, around 86% observed once, and the top ten hold roughly 18%. What was sequenced was peripheral blood. These receptors originate from a woman in her forties or fifties who had recovered from COVID-19.

CDR3 residues: CASSKVAGGLGRNEQFF. The CDR3 DNA sequence: TGTGCCAGCAGCAAGGTGGCGGGAGGGCTGGGTCGCAATGAGCAGTTCTTC. The J gene is TRBJ2-1, the V gene TRBV13; 9 nucleotides line up with TRBD2. Trimming took 5 bases from V and 6 from J; bases not matched to a gene: 14. In germline, CDR1 is PRHDT, CDR2 FYEKMQ (reference sequence). There are 17 residues in the CDR3.

The rearrangement joins TRBV5-6 to TRBJ2-2; D remains unclear. The CDR3 has 16 residues. In germline, CDR1 is SGHDT, CDR2 YYEEEE. Trimming left V 1 base short and J 2 bases short, with 12 bases between. CDR3 bases: TGTGCCAGCAGCTTGTGGGCCAGAACTAACACCGGGGAGCTGTTTTTT. This sequence encodes CASSLWARTNTGELFF.

A single count supports this clone. V is TRBV4-1 and J is TRBJ1-5; D unresolved. The CDR3 contains 16 residues. Trimming took off 3 bases at V and 1 base at J, with 13 bases between the two ends. Germline CDR1 and CDR2: MGHRA and YSYEKL. The CDR3 bases are TGCGCCAGCAGCCAGCGGGAGGCAGCAAGCAATCAGCCCCAGCATTTT. This codes for CASSQREAASNQPQHF.

V usage is TRBV5-3 and J usage is TRBJ2-7; 8 bases map to TRBD1. TRBV5-3 has ORF status, its function being uncertain. The ends lost 8 bases at V and 0 bases at J; junction bases unmatched: 10. This CDR3 comprises 15 residues. The CDR3 is CARNNRQGSSYEQYF. The CDR3 DNA sequence: TGTGCCAGGAATAATCGACAGGGGTCCTCCTACGAGCAGTACTTC.

The chain has TRBV30 and TRBJ1-2; the match to TRBD1 covers 9 bases. CDR3 length equals 14 residues. J was trimmed by 8 bases and V by 2 bases; bases with no gene match: 9. Germline V gene sequence: CDR1 GTSNPN, CDR2 SVGIG (reference sequence). This chain's CDR3 is CAWSRQGDRRGYTF. In nucleotides, the CDR3 is TGTGCCTGGAGTCGACAGGGGGATCGAAGGGGCTACACCTTC.

This clone was seen just once. This sequence joins TRBV7-9 and TRBJ1-1; no firm D call. The CDR3 extends over 14 amino acids. V lost 1 base to trimming and J lost 2 bases, with 8 bases between them. The germline V gene encodes CDR1 SEHNR and CDR2 FQNEAQ (reference sequence). CDR3 in DNA: TGTGCCAGCAGCTTAGTTCAGGTCAACACTGAAGCTTTCTTT. It codes for CASSLVQVNTEAFF. Together with reference TRBV7-9 and TRBJ1-1, the CDR3 gives the full variable domain: DTGVSQNPRHKITKRGQNVTFRCDPISEHNRLYWYRQTLGQGPEFLTYFQNEAQLEKSRLLSDRFSAERPKGSFSTLEIQRTEQGDSAMYLCASSLVQVNTEAFFGQGTRLTVV.

The rearrangement uses TRBV9 and TRBJ2-1, with D perhaps matching TRBD2 (5 bases). This CDR3 is built from 14 residues. Germline V CDR1 and CDR2: SGDLS, YYNGEE. V was clipped by 7 bases and J by 2 bases, with 13 bases between them. The CDR3 loop reads CASGSGSAYNEQFF. In DNA, the CDR3 is TGTGCCAGCGGGTCGGGGTCGGCCTACAATGAGCAGTTCTTC. The entire variable domain, with the rest obtained from reference TRBV9 and TRBJ2-1, is as follows: DSGVTQTPKHLITATGQRVTLRCSPRSGDLSVYWYQQSLDQGLQFLIQYYNGEERAKGNILERFSAQQFPDLHSELNLSSLELGDSALYFCASGSGSAYNEQFFGPGTRLTVL.

The rearrangement joins TRBV7-2 to TRBJ1-1, with a weak D call TRBD1 (5 bases). V was pared by 2 bases and J by 4 bases, with 14 bases between. There are 15 residues in the CDR3. Germline-derived CDR1 and CDR2 are SGHTA and FQGNSA. The chain's CDR3 is CASSLQFGGGTEAFF. The CDR3 bases are TGTGCCAGCAGCTTACAATTTGGGGGGGGCACTGAAGCTTTCTTT.

The chain employs TRBV4-1 and TRBJ1-2; D is perhaps TRBD1 (6 bases). Trimming removed 0 bases at V and 3 bases at J, with 8 bases between. This CDR3 is 14 amino acids long. Germline V gene data show CDR1 as MGHRA and CDR2 as YSYEKL. CDR3 loop: CASSQDGGYYGYTF. The CDR3 DNA reads TGCGCCAGCAGCCAAGATGGGGGCTACTATGGCTACACCTTC.

J is TRBJ1-5 and V is TRBV6-2 or TRBV6-3; no definite D call. Trimming cost V 6 bases and J 4 bases, with 7 bases left between them. CDR1 is MNHEY and CDR2 is SVGEGT in the germline V gene. The CDR3 length is 12 residues. CDR3 nucleotide sequence: TGTGCCAGCAGCAACCGGAATCAGCCCCAGCATTTT. It yields the protein CASSNRNQPQHF.

The chain recombines TRBV4-1 with TRBJ2-5; D is possibly TRBD2 (5 bases). V was pared by 1 base and J by 9 bases, with 18 bases between. The CDR3 loop spans 15 amino acids. Looked up from germline, CDR1 is MGHRA and CDR2 is YSYEKL. CDR3 nucleotides: TGCGCCAGCAGCCAAGCGGAGGAACCAGCGTGGGCCCAGTACTTC. This sequence encodes CASSQAEEPAWAQYF.

In its sample, this clone was seen many times. V usage is TRBV9 and J usage is TRBJ1-4; TRBD1 matches 7 bases. Germline lookup yields CDR1 SGDLS and CDR2 YYNGEE. The CDR3 extends over 18 amino acids. J was trimmed by 7 bases and V by 3 bases; bases with no gene match: 18. CDR3 in DNA: TGTGCCAGCAGCGCTTCGACAGGGAGTCCCTTTTGGGGTGAAAAACTGTTTTTT. Translated: CASSASTGSPFWGEKLFF.

The chain has TRBV11-2 and TRBJ2-3, with TRBD2 identical over 12 bases. CDR3 size: 18 residues. After removal of 1 base from V and 4 bases from J, the junction contained 9 bases not matched to a gene. The germline gives CDR1 SGHAT, CDR2 FQNNGV. DNA of the CDR3: TGTGCCAGCAGCTTAGTCACTAGCGGGGGGAGGAGCCCAGATACGCAGTATTTT. Its protein is CASSLVTSGGRSPDTQYF.

Here the CDR3 reads CASSIGAPRDRQYNEQFF. The CDR3, as DNA: TGTGCCAGTAGTATAGGGGCCCCCCGGGACAGGCAGTACAATGAGCAGTTCTTC. The chain employs TRBV19 and TRBJ2-1, with 8 positions matching TRBD1. In germline, CDR1 is LNHDA, CDR2 SQIVND (reference sequence). J was trimmed by 4 bases and V by 1 base; bases with no gene match: 12. The CDR3 runs to 18 residues.

The DNA of the CDR3 is TGTGCCAGCAGCTTAGGTAGAGTCAATTCACCCCTCCACTTT. It codes for CASSLGRVNSPLHF. This sequence joins TRBV7-8 and TRBJ1-6; no clear D gene. The germline CDR1 and CDR2 sequences are SGHVS and FQNEAQ. V lost 1 base and J 7 bases, leaving 8 bases between the germline ends. The CDR3 extends over 14 amino acids.

V usage is TRBV29-1 and J usage is TRBJ1-2, with TRBD1 as a possible D gene (6 bases). CDR1 and CDR2 (germline): SQVTM, ANQGSEA. The germline V and J ends were trimmed by 7 bases and 7 bases, with 19 bases remaining between them. This CDR3 has 13 residues. The CDR3 nucleotides are TGCAGCGCTCCCGGACAGTGGACTAGTGGCTACACCTTC. It codes for CSAPGQWTSGYTF.